A single sample gave rise to the 17 T cell receptor beta chains below, sequenced in a study of TIL therapy for anti-PD-1-resistant metastatic lung cancer. Time point reported: pre-treatment sample, taken before nivolumab and TIL therapy. The tumor samples were excised metastases, mostly pleural nodules or supraclavicular lymph nodes. The libraries were made with immunoSEQ v3. This table comes from immunoSEQ multiplex PCR, and its TCRdb copy is limited to in-frame clones, with some not included. The sample gives roughly 7,000 clones, about 64% of which show up once; around 7.7% is in the top ten. Here the sequenced sample was tumor tissue, taken at baseline. The origin of the receptors is a person between 30 and 80 years old with non-small cell lung cancer.

The chain couples TRBV7-9 to TRBJ1-4, with D possibly being TRBD1 (6 bases). This CDR3 has 16 residues. Trimming pared 5 bases from V and 0 bases from J, leaving 13 bases between. The germline gives CDR1 SEHNR, CDR2 FQNEAQ (reference sequence). This CDR3 is CASSRDRTTTNEKLFF. The CDR3 nucleotides are TGTGCCAGCAGCAGAGACAGGACTACAACTAATGAAAAACTGTTTTTT.

In its sample, this clone was seen a few times. The same CDR3 arises from other DNA sequences in this sample as well. The V gene is TRBV2, the J gene TRBJ1-5; D might be TRBD1 (6 bases). Deletions cut 4 bases from V and 5 bases from J, with 12 bases between. The germline gives CDR1 SNHLY, CDR2 FYNNEI. CDR3 size: 14 residues. Here the CDR3 reads CASSVRGRDQPQHF. In DNA form, the CDR3 reads TGTGCCAGCAGTGTCAGGGGCCGAGATCAGCCCCAGCATTTT.

The chain uses TRBV2 and TRBJ1-1, with 9 positions matching TRBD1. The CDR3 length is 15 residues. Germline assignment: CDR1 SNHLY and CDR2 FYNNEI. V was pared by 8 bases and J by 1 base, with 8 bases of the junction left unmatched. The CDR3 DNA sequence: TGTGCCAGCTACTTACGGGACAGGGCGAACACTGAAGCTTTCTTT. This encodes CASYLRDRANTEAFF.

J is TRBJ1-5 and V is TRBV7-2; D might be TRBD1 (5 bases). The CDR3 has 13 amino acids. Trimming cost V 5 bases and J 6 bases, with 11 bases left between them. Germline V gene sequence: CDR1 SGHTA, CDR2 FQGNSA. Written as DNA, the CDR3 is TGTGCCAGCAGCCCAGGGTGGGGTCAGCCCCAGCATTTT. Its protein product is CASSPGWGQPQHF. The variable domain in full, with the rest retrieved from reference TRBV7-2 and TRBJ1-5, is GAGVSQSPSNKVTEKGKDVELRCDPISGHTALYWYRQSLGQGLEFLIYFQGNSAPDKSGLPSDRFSAERTGGSVSTLTIQRTQQEDSAVYLCASSPGWGQPQHFGDGTRLSIL.

This rearrangement joins TRBV5-4 to TRBJ1-1, with 8 bases lining up with TRBD1. CDR3 size: 13 residues. In germline, CDR1 is SGHNT, CDR2 YYREEE (reference sequence). Trimming removed 4 bases from V and 5 bases from J; junction bases left unmatched: 4. The CDR3 DNA reads TGTGCCAGCAGCAACGACAGGGGTACTGAAGCTTTCTTT. Translating it yields CASSNDRGTEAFF.

This clone appeared a single time. The CDR3 here is CASSPGTGGLNEQYF. For the CDR3, the DNA is TGTGCCAGCAGCCCGGGGACAGGGGGACTTAACGAGCAGTACTTC. This rearrangement joins TRBV7-6 to TRBJ2-7, with 11 bases lining up with TRBD1. The V segment lost 5 bases and the J segment 5 bases; nucleotides outside the gene matches: 8. The CDR3 has 15 residues. Germline loops: CDR1 SGHVS, CDR2 FNYEAQ.

This clone showed up just once. The chain couples TRBV4-1 to TRBJ2-3, with TRBD2 matching 13 bases. The CDR3 spans 17 residues. J was trimmed by 4 bases and V by 4 bases; bases with no gene match: 8. Germline lookup yields CDR1 MGHRA and CDR2 YSYEKL. As DNA, the CDR3 is TGCGCCAGCAGCCCCCTCACTAGCGGGGGGGCCCCAGATACGCAGTATTTT. Protein: CASSPLTSGGAPDTQYF.

This clone is medium-sized in the sample. The chain has TRBV7-2 and TRBJ1-1; no firm D call. The CDR3 is 12 residues long. Per the germline V gene, CDR1 is SGHTA and CDR2 is FQGNSA. Trimming cost V 6 bases and J 7 bases, with 12 bases left between them. In nucleotides, the CDR3 is TGTGCCAGCAGTCCACTGCTGGGTGAAGCTTTCTTT. Translating gives CASSPLLGEAFF.

V usage is TRBV28 and J usage is TRBJ2-2; either TRBD1 or TRBD2 may supply D (5 bases each). CDR3 length: 15 residues. Germline CDR1 MDHEN, CDR2 SYDVKM. V lost 6 bases to trimming and J lost 5 bases, with 16 bases between them. The CDR3 loop is CASRGVRVPTGELFF. In nucleotides, the CDR3 is TGTGCCAGCAGGGGGGTCCGGGTCCCGACCGGGGAGCTGTTTTTT. The full variable domain, rest sourced from reference TRBV28 and TRBJ2-2, is DVKVTQSSRYLVKRTGEKVFLECVQDMDHENMFWYRQDPGLGLRLIYFSYDVKMKEKGDIPEGYSVSREKKERFSLILESASTNQTSMYLCASRGVRVPTGELFFGEGSRLTVL.

This chain connects TRBV2 to TRBJ1-2; D unclear. This CDR3 contains 13 residues. Trimming took 6 bases from V and 4 from J, leaving 12 bases between them. Germline CDR1 reads SNHLY; CDR2 reads FYNNEI. The CDR3 coding sequence is TGTGCCAGCAGCCCTACTCAGTCCTATGGCTACACCTTC. Translation gives CASSPTQSYGYTF.

The chain has TRBV14 and TRBJ1-1; 9 nucleotides align to TRBD1. The CDR3 runs 16 residues. Per germline, CDR1 SGHDN and CDR2 FVKESK. V trimming: 4 bases; J trimming: 5 bases; junction bases outside the gene matches: 11. The CDR3 DNA is TGTGCCAGCAGCCCCTCCGGCGGGACAGGGAAAACTGAAGCTTTCTTT. It codes for CASSPSGGTGKTEAFF.

The gene calls are TRBV20-1 and TRBJ2-7; D may be TRBD1 (5 bases). The CDR3 sequence is 11 residues long. V lost 4 bases, J lost 2 bases, and 6 bases lay in between. Germline CDR1 DFQATT, CDR2 SNEGSKA (reference sequence). The CDR3: CSATTAYEQYF. The CDR3 DNA follows: TGCAGTGCTACGACAGCCTACGAGCAGTACTTC.

V and J are TRBV5-8 and TRBJ2-4; D possibly corresponds to TRBD2 (7 bases). V was pared by 3 bases and J by 2 bases, with 18 bases between. CDR1 and CDR2 (germline): SGHTS, YDEGEE. This CDR3 has 17 amino acids. The CDR3, as DNA: TGTGCCAGCAGCTCCAGGACGGGGGGCGCCTCCAAAAACATTCAGTACTTC. Its protein is CASSSRTGGASKNIQYF.

This clone was observed once. The chain is built from TRBV7-2 and TRBJ2-1; TRBD1 aligns across 7 bases. This CDR3 has 15 amino acids. The germline V gene has CDR1 SGHTA and CDR2 FQGNSA. Unmatched junction bases numbered 7, after V lost 4 bases and J lost 4 bases. The CDR3 reads CASSSQGQDYNEQFF. The DNA for the CDR3 is TGTGCCAGCAGCTCCCAAGGACAGGATTACAATGAGCAGTTCTTC.

The chain links TRBV5-8 to TRBJ1-3; D call uncertain. Germline V gives CDR1 SGHTS, CDR2 YDEGEE. CDR3 size: 16 residues. Trimming took off 6 bases at V and 0 bases at J, with 16 bases between the two ends. CDR3 DNA: TGTGCCAGCACCGACCGCCTGAGTTACTCTGGAAACACCATATATTTT. Protein sequence: CASTDRLSYSGNTIYF. Using reference TRBV5-8 and TRBJ1-3 for the parts outside the CDR3, the full variable domain is EAGVTQSPTHLIKTRGQQATLRCSPISGHTSVYWYQQALGLGLQFLLWYDEGEERNRGNFPPRFSGRQFPNYSSELNVNALELEDSALYLCASTDRLSYSGNTIYFGEGSWLTVV.

The V call is TRBV7-2, the J call TRBJ2-7; a weak D match, TRBD2 (6 bases). Trimming took 5 bases from V and 5 from J, leaving 22 bases between them. In germline, CDR1 is SGHTA, CDR2 FQGNSA. This CDR3 is 16 amino acids long. CDR3 nucleotides: TGTGCCAGCAGCCCTCGGGACGGAGGGGTCCTGAACGAGCAGTACTTC. Translated, it gives CASSPRDGGVLNEQYF.

The chain recombines TRBV6-4 with TRBJ2-1, with D possibly TRBD2 on 7 matching bases. This CDR3 contains 14 residues. The V end lost 2 bases, the J end lost 10 bases, and 15 bases lay between the germline ends. The V gene's germline CDR1 is MRHNA and CDR2 SNTAGT. The CDR3 here is CASSDGGGSQEQFF. The DNA for the CDR3 is TGTGCCAGCAGTGACGGGGGCGGGAGTCAAGAGCAGTTCTTC.